The T cell receptor beta chain under discussion was sequenced for a study of Ad26.COV2.S vaccination and SARS-CoV-2 variants. Treatment meaning: about 20 received Ad26.COV2.S at low or high dose, single or two shots; 5 received placebo; per-sample allocation not given. Day 63 following the first vaccine or placebo injection was when the samples were taken. Expression of Wuhan-strain SARS-CoV-2 spike came from the Ad26 vector that formed the vaccine. V lost 2 bases to trimming and J lost 6 bases, with 13 bases between them. The length of the CDR3 is 14 residues. CDR1 MNHEY and CDR2 SVGEGT come from the germline V gene. Sequencing was performed with immunoSEQ multiplex PCR; in TCRdb, only in-frame clones are kept and a portion is missing. There are 300,000 to 400,000 clones in the sample; around 90% occur only once, and about 3% lies in the top ten.

Specimen: peripheral blood, collected in a trial of Ad26.COV2.S vaccine versus placebo. The chain is built from TRBV6-2 or TRBV6-3 and TRBJ1-2; D gene uncertain. The sequence came from a person between 18 and 60 years old who received the Ad26.COV2.S COVID-19 vaccine or a placebo. This CDR3 is CASSYPPAGHGYTF. The CDR3 region has the DNA TGTGCCAGCAGTTACCCTCCTGCTGGACATGGCTACACCTTC.